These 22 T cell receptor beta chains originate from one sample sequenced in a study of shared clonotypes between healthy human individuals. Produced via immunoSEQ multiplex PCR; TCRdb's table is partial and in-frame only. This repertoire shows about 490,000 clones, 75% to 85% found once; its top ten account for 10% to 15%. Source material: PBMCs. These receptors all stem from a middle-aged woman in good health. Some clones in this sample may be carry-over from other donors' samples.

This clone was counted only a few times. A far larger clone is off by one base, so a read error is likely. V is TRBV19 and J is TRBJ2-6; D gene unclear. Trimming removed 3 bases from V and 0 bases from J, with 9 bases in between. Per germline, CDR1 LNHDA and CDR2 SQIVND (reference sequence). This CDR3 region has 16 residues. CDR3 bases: TGTGCCAGTAGTATTGCCGCCAGCTCTGGGGCCAACGTCCTGACTTTC. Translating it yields CASSIAASSGANVLTF.

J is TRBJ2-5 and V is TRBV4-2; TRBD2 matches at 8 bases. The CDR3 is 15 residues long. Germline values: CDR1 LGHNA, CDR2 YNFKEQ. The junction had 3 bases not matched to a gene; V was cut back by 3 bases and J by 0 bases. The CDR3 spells CASSQGLGYQETQYF. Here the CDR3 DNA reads TGTGCCAGCAGCCAGGGACTAGGGTACCAAGAGACCCAGTACTTC.

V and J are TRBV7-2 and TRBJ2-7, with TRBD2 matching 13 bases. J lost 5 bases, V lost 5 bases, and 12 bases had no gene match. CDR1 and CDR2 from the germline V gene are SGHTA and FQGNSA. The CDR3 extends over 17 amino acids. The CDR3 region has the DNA TGTGCCAGCAGCCCGTACGAACTAGCGGGAGGGCGACACGAGCAGTACTTC. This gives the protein CASSPYELAGGRHEQYF.

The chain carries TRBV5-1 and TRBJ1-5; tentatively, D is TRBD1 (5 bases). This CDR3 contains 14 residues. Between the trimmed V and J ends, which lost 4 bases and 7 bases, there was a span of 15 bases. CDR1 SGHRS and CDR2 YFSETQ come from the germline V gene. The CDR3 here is CASSPDRGSQPQHF. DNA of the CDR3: TGCGCCAGCAGCCCAGACAGAGGAAGCCAGCCCCAGCATTTT. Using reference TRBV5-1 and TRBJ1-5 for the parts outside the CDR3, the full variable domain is KAGVTQTPRYLIKTRGQQVTLSCSPISGHRSVSWYQQTPGQGLQFLFEYFSETQRNKGNFPGRFSGRQFSNSRSEMNVSTLELGDSALYLCASSPDRGSQPQHFGDGTRLSIL.

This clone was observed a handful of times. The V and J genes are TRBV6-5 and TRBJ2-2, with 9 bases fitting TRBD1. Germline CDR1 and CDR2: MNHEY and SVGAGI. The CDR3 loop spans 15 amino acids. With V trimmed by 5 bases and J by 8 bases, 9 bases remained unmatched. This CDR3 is CASSARTGAGGELFF. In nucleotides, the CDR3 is TGTGCCAGCAGTGCCCGGACAGGGGCTGGGGGGGAGCTGTTTTTT.

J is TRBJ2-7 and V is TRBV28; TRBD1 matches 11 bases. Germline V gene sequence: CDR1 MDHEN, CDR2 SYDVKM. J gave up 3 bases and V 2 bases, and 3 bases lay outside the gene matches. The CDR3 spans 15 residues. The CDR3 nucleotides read TGTGCCAGCAGTTTAGGGGGGACAGGGGGCTACGAGCAGTACTTC. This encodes CASSLGGTGGYEQYF. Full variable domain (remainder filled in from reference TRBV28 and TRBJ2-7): DVKVTQSSRYLVKRTGEKVFLECVQDMDHENMFWYRQDPGLGLRLIYFSYDVKMKEKGDIPEGYSVSREKKERFSLILESASTNQTSMYLCASSLGGTGGYEQYFGPGTRLTVT.

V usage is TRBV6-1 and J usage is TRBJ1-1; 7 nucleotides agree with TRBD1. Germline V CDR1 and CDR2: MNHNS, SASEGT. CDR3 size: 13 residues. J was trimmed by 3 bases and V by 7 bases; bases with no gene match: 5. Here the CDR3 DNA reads TGTGCCAGCAAAACAGGGGAGTACACTGAAGCTTTCTTT. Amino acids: CASKTGEYTEAFF.

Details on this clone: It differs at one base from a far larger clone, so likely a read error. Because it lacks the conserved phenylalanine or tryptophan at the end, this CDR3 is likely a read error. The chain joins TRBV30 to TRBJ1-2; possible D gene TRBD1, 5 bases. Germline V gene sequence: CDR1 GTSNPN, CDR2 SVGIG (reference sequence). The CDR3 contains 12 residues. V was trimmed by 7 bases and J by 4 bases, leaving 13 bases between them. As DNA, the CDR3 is TGTGCCTTTGCCCGGGACTCCTATGGCTACACCCTC. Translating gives CAFARDSYGYTL.

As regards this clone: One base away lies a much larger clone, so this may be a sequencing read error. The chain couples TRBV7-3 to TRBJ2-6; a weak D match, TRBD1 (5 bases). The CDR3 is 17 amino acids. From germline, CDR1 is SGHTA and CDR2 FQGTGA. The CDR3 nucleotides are TGTGCCAGCAGCTTATTCGGCGGCATCTCTGGGGCCAACGTCCCGACTTTC. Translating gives CASSLFGGISGANVPTF.

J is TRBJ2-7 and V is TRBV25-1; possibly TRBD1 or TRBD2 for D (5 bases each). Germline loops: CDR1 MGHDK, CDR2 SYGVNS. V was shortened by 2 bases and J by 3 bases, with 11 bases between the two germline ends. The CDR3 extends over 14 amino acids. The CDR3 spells CASSEPGPLYEQYF. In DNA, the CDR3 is TGTGCCAGCAGTGAACCGGGACCGCTCTACGAGCAGTACTTC.

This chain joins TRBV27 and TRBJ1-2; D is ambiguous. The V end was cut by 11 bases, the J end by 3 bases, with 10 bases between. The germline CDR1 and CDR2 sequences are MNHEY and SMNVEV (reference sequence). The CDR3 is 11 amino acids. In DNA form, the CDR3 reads TGTGCCGTATGGTGGGACTATGGCTACACCTTC. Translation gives CAVWWDYGYTF.

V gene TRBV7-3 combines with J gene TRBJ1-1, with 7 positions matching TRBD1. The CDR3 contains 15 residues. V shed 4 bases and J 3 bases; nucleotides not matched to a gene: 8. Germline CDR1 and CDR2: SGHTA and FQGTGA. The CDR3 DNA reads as TGTGCCAGCAGCTCGACAGGGTCAAGGGACACTGAAGCTTTCTTT. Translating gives CASSSTGSRDTEAFF.

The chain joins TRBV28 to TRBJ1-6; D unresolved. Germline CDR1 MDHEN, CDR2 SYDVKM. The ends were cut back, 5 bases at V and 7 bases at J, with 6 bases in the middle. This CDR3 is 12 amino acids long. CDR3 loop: CASSGPNSPLHF. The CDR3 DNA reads TGTGCCAGCAGTGGTCCAAATTCACCCCTCCACTTT. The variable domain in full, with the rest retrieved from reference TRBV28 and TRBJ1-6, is DVKVTQSSRYLVKRTGEKVFLECVQDMDHENMFWYRQDPGLGLRLIYFSYDVKMKEKGDIPEGYSVSREKKERFSLILESASTNQTSMYLCASSGPNSPLHFGNGTRLTVT.

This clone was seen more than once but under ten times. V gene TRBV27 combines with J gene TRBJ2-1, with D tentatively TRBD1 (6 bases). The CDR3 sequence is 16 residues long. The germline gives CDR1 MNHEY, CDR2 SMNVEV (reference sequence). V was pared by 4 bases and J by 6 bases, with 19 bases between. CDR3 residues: CASSYPRTAPGNEQFF. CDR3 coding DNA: TGTGCCAGCAGTTATCCCCGGACAGCCCCTGGCAATGAGCAGTTCTTC.

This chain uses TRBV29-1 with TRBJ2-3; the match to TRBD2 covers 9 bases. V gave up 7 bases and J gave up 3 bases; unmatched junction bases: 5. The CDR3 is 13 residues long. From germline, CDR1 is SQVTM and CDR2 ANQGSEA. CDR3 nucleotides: TGCAGCGGGAGACTAGCGGAAACAGATACGCAGTATTTT. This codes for CSGRLAETDTQYF.

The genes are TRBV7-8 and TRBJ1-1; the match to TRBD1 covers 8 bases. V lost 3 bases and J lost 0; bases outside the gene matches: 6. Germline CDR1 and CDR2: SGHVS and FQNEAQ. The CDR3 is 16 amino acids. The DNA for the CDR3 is TGTGCCAGCAGCTTGGGCAGGGGGCGAATGAACACTGAAGCTTTCTTT. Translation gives CASSLGRGRMNTEAFF.

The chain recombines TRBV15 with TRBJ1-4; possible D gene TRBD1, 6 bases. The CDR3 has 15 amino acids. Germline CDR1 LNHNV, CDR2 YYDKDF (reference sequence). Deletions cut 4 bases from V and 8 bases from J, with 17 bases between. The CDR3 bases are TGTGCCACCAGCAAGCCCGCGGGGGGGGCAGAAAAACTGTTTTTT. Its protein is CATSKPAGGAEKLFF.

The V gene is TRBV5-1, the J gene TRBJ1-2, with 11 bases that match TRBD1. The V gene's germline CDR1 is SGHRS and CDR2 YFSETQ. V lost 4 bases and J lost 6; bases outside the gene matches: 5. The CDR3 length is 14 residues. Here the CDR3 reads CASSPGTGGHGYTF. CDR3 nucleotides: TGCGCCAGCAGCCCCGGGACAGGGGGTCATGGCTACACCTTC.

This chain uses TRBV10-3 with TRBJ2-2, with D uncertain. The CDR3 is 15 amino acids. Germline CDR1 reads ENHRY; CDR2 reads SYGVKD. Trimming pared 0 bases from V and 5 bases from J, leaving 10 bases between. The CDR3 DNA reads TGTGCCATCAGTGAGTCCGCCCTAGAGACCGGGGAGCTGTTTTTT. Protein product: CAISESALETGELFF.

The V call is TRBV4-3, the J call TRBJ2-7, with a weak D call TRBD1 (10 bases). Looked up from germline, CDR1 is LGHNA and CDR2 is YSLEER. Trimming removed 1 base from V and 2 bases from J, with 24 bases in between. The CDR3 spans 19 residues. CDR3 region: CASSQGGGDRGLGPYEQYF. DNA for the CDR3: TGCGCCAGCAGCCAAGGCGGGGGGGACAGGGGACTCGGCCCCTACGAGCAGTACTTC.

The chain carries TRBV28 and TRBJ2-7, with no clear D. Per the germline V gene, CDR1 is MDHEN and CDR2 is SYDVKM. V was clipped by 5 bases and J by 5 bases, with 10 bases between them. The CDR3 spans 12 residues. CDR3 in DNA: TGTGCCAGCAGTCGGGCCTTCCACGAGCAGTACTTC. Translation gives CASSRAFHEQYF.

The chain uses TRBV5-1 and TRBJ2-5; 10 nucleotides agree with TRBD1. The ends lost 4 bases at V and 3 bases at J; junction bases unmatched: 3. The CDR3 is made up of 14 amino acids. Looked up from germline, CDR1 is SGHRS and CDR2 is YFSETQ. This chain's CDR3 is CASSGGTGEETQYF. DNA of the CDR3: TGCGCCAGCAGCGGGGGGACAGGGGAAGAGACCCAGTACTTC.